Below, 32 T cell receptor beta chains from the same sample are listed, as sequenced in a study of T-cell reconstitution after alpha-beta-depleted transplantation in children. Preparation of the TCRbeta library involved a method that used unique molecular identifiers. TCRdb reprocessed the PCR reads via MiXCR and lists one record per CDR3 protein. The profile shows around 380,000 distinct CDR3 sequences, 11% of them singletons. The sample here was PBMCs from the stem cell graft donor, taken from the stem cell graft. The receptors were sampled from a human donor who donated a stem cell graft to a child with acute myeloid leukemia.

Comments on this clonotype: Just one base apart from a much larger clone, this may be a read error. The genes are TRBV20-1 and TRBJ2-5, with D uncertain. CDR3 length: 12 amino acids. The V gene's germline CDR1 is DFQATT and CDR2 SNEGSKA (reference sequence). V lost 4 bases and J lost 2, with 8 bases in between. CDR3 sequence (DNA): TGCAGTGCTAATTCAGTGCAAGAGACCCAGTACTTC. Protein: CSANSVQETQYF.

The chain joins TRBV2 to TRBJ2-3; maybe TRBD1 (6 bases). Trimming cost V 6 bases and J 2 bases, with 15 bases left between them. CDR1 is SNHLY, CDR2 FYNNEI, per germline. CDR3 length equals 15 residues. The CDR3 here is CASRADSHNTDTQYF. Here the CDR3 DNA reads TGTGCCAGCAGGGCGGACAGCCACAACACAGATACGCAGTATTTT.

This clonotype was recorded a few times. This chain links TRBV5-1 with TRBJ2-3; TRBD1 aligns across 7 bases. J gave up 1 base and V 0 bases, and 14 bases lay outside the gene matches. The germline gives CDR1 SGHRS, CDR2 YFSETQ. This CDR3 spans 19 amino acids. CDR3 loop: CASSLGFGTETARTDTQYF. As DNA, the CDR3 is TGCGCCAGCAGCTTGGGTTTCGGGACAGAGACCGCCCGCACAGATACGCAGTATTTT.

This sequence joins TRBV27 and TRBJ2-5; TRBD2 aligns across 14 bases. V was pared by 4 bases and J by 5 bases, with 12 bases of the junction left unmatched. CDR1 is MNHEY, CDR2 SMNVEV, per germline (reference sequence). The CDR3 spans 18 residues. In nucleotides, the CDR3 is TGTGCCAGCAGTTCCACCGGGACTAGCGGGAGAGGGATGGAGACCCAGTACTTC. Translation gives CASSSTGTSGRGMETQYF.

The V call is TRBV6-5, the J call TRBJ1-1, with D tentatively TRBD1 (6 bases). The V end lost 6 bases, the J end lost 5 bases, and 16 bases lay between the germline ends. The CDR3 totals 14 residues. The germline gives CDR1 MNHEY, CDR2 SVGAGI. DNA of the CDR3: TGTGCCAGCAGCCCTCCGGGGAGGGGGACTGAAGCTTTCTTT. Translation gives CASSPPGRGTEAFF.

The gene calls are TRBV5-1 and TRBJ1-5; the match to TRBD1 covers 9 bases. J was trimmed by 3 bases and V by 5 bases; bases with no gene match: 6. The CDR3 runs to 15 residues. Per germline, CDR1 SGHRS and CDR2 YFSETQ. The CDR3 spells CASRSGTGLNQPQHF. The CDR3 DNA reads TGCGCCAGCAGATCCGGGACAGGGCTCAATCAGCCCCAGCATTTT.

The chain couples TRBV5-1 to TRBJ2-5; 7 nucleotides align to TRBD1. Trimming cost V 2 bases and J 2 bases; bases outside gene matches: 9. Germline V gives CDR1 SGHRS, CDR2 YFSETQ. CDR3 length equals 16 residues. The CDR3: CASSLEWTGEQETQYF. As DNA, the CDR3 is TGCGCCAGCAGCTTAGAATGGACAGGAGAACAAGAGACCCAGTACTTC.

This clonotype turned up a few times. The V and J genes are TRBV5-1 and TRBJ2-3; 7 nucleotides align to TRBD2. J was trimmed by 2 bases and V by 0 bases; bases with no gene match: 6. Germline-derived CDR1 and CDR2 are SGHRS and YFSETQ. CDR3 length equals 16 residues. CDR3 coding DNA: TGCGCCAGCAGCTTGGCATTAGCGGGCATCACAGATACGCAGTATTTT. This translates into CASSLALAGITDTQYF.

This clonotype has at least ten counts. The J gene is TRBJ2-1, the V gene TRBV6-1; D unclear. Germline-derived CDR1 and CDR2 are MNHNS and SASEGT. Trimming shortened V by 3 bases and J by 0 bases, and 9 bases separated the two germline ends. The CDR3 length is 15 residues. CDR3 sequence: CASSDQFSSYNEQFF. In nucleotides, the CDR3 is TGTGCCAGCAGTGATCAGTTTAGCTCCTACAATGAGCAGTTCTTC.

This clonotype has a handful of counts. This sequence joins TRBV12-3 or TRBV12-4 and TRBJ2-1, with 9 bases aligning to TRBD1. The V segment lost 5 bases and the J segment 5 bases; nucleotides outside the gene matches: 7. This CDR3 region has 15 residues. The CDR3 DNA is TGTGCCAGCAGTCCCAGACAGGGGGTTGACAATGAGCAGTTCTTC. Translation: CASSPRQGVDNEQFF.

This chain joins TRBV30 and TRBJ2-2, with D possibly being TRBD1 (6 bases). Germline V gives CDR1 GTSNPN, CDR2 SVGIG (reference sequence). Trimming took 4 bases from V and 2 from J, leaving 14 bases between them. This CDR3 has 15 residues. CDR3 bases: TGTGCCTGGACCCAGGGGATCCTAAACACCGGGGAGCTGTTTTTT. Its translation: CAWTQGILNTGELFF.

The count of this clonotype is one. Given a much more abundant clone one base away, this may be a read error. The V and J genes are TRBV5-6 and TRBJ2-5; D gene unclear. The CDR3 runs to 13 residues. Germline values: CDR1 SGHDT, CDR2 YYEEEE. The CDR3 DNA reads as TGTGCCAGCAGCTTGGTAGGAACAGAGACCCATTACTTC. It yields the protein CASSLVGTETHYF.

This chain connects TRBV25-1 to TRBJ2-3, with TRBD2 matching over 13 bases. Per germline, CDR1 MGHDK and CDR2 SYGVNS. The CDR3 covers 18 residues. The V segment lost 3 bases and the J segment 0 bases; nucleotides outside the gene matches: 6. CDR3 protein: CASSDGTSGIGSTDTQYF. The CDR3 coding sequence is TGTGCCAGCAGTGACGGGACTAGCGGGATCGGAAGCACAGATACGCAGTATTTT.

The sample holds many counts of this clonotype. The V gene is TRBV5-6, the J gene TRBJ2-1, with D perhaps assigned TRBD1 or TRBD2 (5 bases each). The CDR3 runs to 11 residues. Trimming cost V 7 bases and J 8 bases, with 10 bases left between them. The germline CDR1 and CDR2 sequences are SGHDT and YYEEEE. For the CDR3, the DNA is TGTGCCAGCGGGGGACCCGATGAGCAGTTCTTC. As protein: CASGGPDEQFF.

This clonotype has a handful of counts. V is TRBV12-3 or TRBV12-4 and J is TRBJ1-2; D may be TRBD1 (5 bases). The CDR3 has 14 residues. V was cut by 3 bases and J by 4 bases, with 12 bases left in between. The CDR3 sequence is CASSFVPGGYGYTF. The CDR3 DNA follows: TGTGCCAGCAGTTTCGTACCGGGGGGCTATGGCTACACCTTC.

This clonotype has a handful of counts. The J gene is TRBJ2-7, the V gene TRBV7-8; possibly TRBD1 for D (5 bases). Germline V gene lookup returns CDR1 SGHVS and CDR2 FQNEAQ. The V gene lost 3 bases and the J gene lost 1 base, with 10 bases spanning the gap. The CDR3 spans 14 residues. CDR3 protein: CASSLVDRSYEQYF. The CDR3 DNA sequence: TGTGCCAGCAGCTTGGTCGACAGATCCTACGAGCAGTACTTC.

This clonotype came up many times. The J gene is TRBJ1-1, the V gene TRBV29-1, with D unclear. V lost 5 bases and J 4 bases, leaving 14 bases between the germline ends. The CDR3 contains 13 residues. CDR1 and CDR2 from the germline V gene are SQVTM and ANQGSEA. The DNA of the CDR3 is TGCAGCGTTAGCCGGAAACAGAGCACTGAAGCTTTCTTT. Amino acid sequence: CSVSRKQSTEAFF. Supplemented by reference TRBV29-1 and TRBJ1-1, the full variable domain reads SAVISQKPSRDICQRGTSLTIQCQVDSQVTMMFWYRQQPGQSLTLIATANQGSEATYESGFVIDKFPISRPNLTFSTLTVSNMSPEDSSIYLCSVSRKQSTEAFFGQGTRLTVV.

This chain joins TRBV12-3 or TRBV12-4 and TRBJ2-3; TRBD1 agrees at 11 bases. The V gene end was trimmed by 5 bases and the J gene end by 4 bases; junction bases not matched to a gene: 5. The CDR3 is 15 residues long. CDR3 nucleotide sequence: TGTGCCAGCAGTCGCGGGACAGGGGGAGCAGATACGCAGTATTTT. It yields the protein CASSRGTGGADTQYF.

This clonotype was counted between two and nine times. The chain has TRBV10-3 and TRBJ2-4; tentative D call: TRBD1 (5 bases). This CDR3 contains 15 residues. In germline, CDR1 is ENHRY, CDR2 SYGVKD. V dropped 6 bases and J dropped 2 bases, with 14 bases sitting between them. CDR3 protein: CAISPLPGSKNIQYF. The CDR3 DNA follows: TGTGCCATCAGCCCTCTACCAGGGTCCAAAAACATTCAGTACTTC.

This clonotype has a handful of counts. The gene calls are TRBV5-1 and TRBJ2-3; D might be TRBD2 (6 bases). V was shortened by 4 bases and J by 1 base, with 10 bases between the two germline ends. CDR1 SGHRS and CDR2 YFSETQ come from the germline V gene. CDR3 length: 14 residues. CDR3 in DNA: TGCGCCAGCAGCCCTTCTAGCGGCACAGATACGCAGTATTTT. Its protein is CASSPSSGTDTQYF. The variable domain in full, with the rest retrieved from reference TRBV5-1 and TRBJ2-3, is KAGVTQTPRYLIKTRGQQVTLSCSPISGHRSVSWYQQTPGQGLQFLFEYFSETQRNKGNFPGRFSGRQFSNSRSEMNVSTLELGDSALYLCASSPSSGTDTQYFGPGTRLTVL.

The chain joins TRBV12-3 or TRBV12-4 to TRBJ1-2; no reliable D call. The V end was cut by 5 bases, the J end by 5 bases, with 9 bases between. The CDR3 is 12 amino acids. CDR3 in DNA: TGTGCCAGCAGTCCGGACCCGTATGGCTACACCTTC. Translating gives CASSPDPYGYTF.

This sequence joins TRBV10-3 and TRBJ2-4; maybe TRBD1 (6 bases). This CDR3 has 15 amino acids. CDR1 and CDR2 (germline): ENHRY, SYGVKD. Trimming removed 4 bases at V and 9 bases at J, with 19 bases between. The CDR3 DNA sequence: TGTGCCATCAGTGGATCCGCGACAGGAGGAGCCATTCAGTACTTC. This gives the protein CAISGSATGGAIQYF.

The chain employs TRBV6-6 and TRBJ2-1, with D unresolved. The germline V gene has CDR1 MNHNY and CDR2 SVGAGI (reference sequence). This CDR3 is built from 11 residues. Between the trimmed V and J ends, which lost 5 bases and 7 bases, there was a span of 6 bases. The DNA of the CDR3 is TGTGCCAGCAGTCAAAAGAATGAGCAGTTCTTC. It yields the protein CASSQKNEQFF.

The rearrangement joins TRBV6-2 or TRBV6-3 to TRBJ2-1; D gene uncertain. CDR1 MNHEY and CDR2 SVGEGT come from the germline V gene. The CDR3 sequence is 13 residues long. V lost 7 bases, J lost 5 bases, and 12 bases lay in between. The CDR3 sequence is CASKRQPNNEQFF. The DNA for the CDR3 is TGTGCCAGCAAGAGACAACCAAACAATGAGCAGTTCTTC.

V gene TRBV4-1 combines with J gene TRBJ2-3; 8 bases fit TRBD2. Germline V gene lookup returns CDR1 MGHRA and CDR2 YSYEKL. V shed 0 bases and J 4 bases; nucleotides not matched to a gene: 6. The CDR3 covers 16 residues. CDR3 nucleotides: TGCGCCAGCAGCCAAGATAGAGTAGCGGGGTCAGATACGCAGTATTTT. Translating gives CASSQDRVAGSDTQYF.

This rearrangement joins TRBV6-5 to TRBJ2-5; the D gene is possibly TRBD2 (6 bases). Trimming removed 8 bases from V and 4 bases from J, with 17 bases in between. CDR3 size: 14 residues. Looked up from germline, CDR1 is MNHEY and CDR2 is SVGAGI. The chain's CDR3 is CASGVAGSGETQYF. The CDR3 DNA follows: TGTGCCAGCGGGGTCGCGGGAAGCGGAGAGACCCAGTACTTC.

The chain employs TRBV29-1 and TRBJ2-7, with TRBD2 as a possible D gene (5 bases). V was clipped by 5 bases and J by 1 base, with 12 bases between them. Looked up from germline, CDR1 is SQVTM and CDR2 is ANQGSEA. This CDR3 region has 13 residues. CDR3 in DNA: TGCAGCGTTTTCGGACGGACTTCCTACGAGCAGTACTTC. Translation gives CSVFGRTSYEQYF.

The V gene is TRBV11-2, the J gene TRBJ1-6, with TRBD1 as a possible D gene (5 bases). In germline, CDR1 is SGHAT, CDR2 FQNNGV. V lost 5 bases, J lost 8 bases, and 16 bases lay in between. The CDR3 runs 15 residues. This CDR3 reads CASSRLGPKHSPLHF. CDR3 in DNA: TGTGCCAGCAGCCGGCTGGGGCCTAAACATTCACCCCTCCACTTT.

This clonotype was picked up many times. The chain combines TRBV12-3 or TRBV12-4 with TRBJ2-2; no firm D call. V lost 7 bases to trimming and J lost 1 base, with 7 bases between them. The CDR3 is 13 amino acids. The CDR3 reads CASILGNTGELFF. The CDR3 bases are TGTGCCAGCATATTAGGGAACACCGGGGAGCTGTTTTTT.

The rearrangement joins TRBV4-3 to TRBJ1-2; D remains unclear. Germline values: CDR1 LGHNA, CDR2 YSLEER. The V and J ends lost 1 base and 5 bases respectively, with 8 bases between them. This CDR3 has 13 amino acids. In nucleotides, the CDR3 is TGCGCCAGCAGCCAAGGGGCGGGTTATGGCTACACCTTC. It specifies CASSQGAGYGYTF.

This clonotype was detected a few times. This chain uses TRBV9 with TRBJ2-3, with 12 bases identical to TRBD2. Germline V lookup: CDR1 SGDLS, CDR2 YYNGEE. The CDR3 runs to 16 residues. The V and J ends lost 4 bases and 0 bases, in that order; junction bases with no gene match: 3. CDR3 sequence: CASSILAGGSTDTQYF. The CDR3 bases are TGTGCCAGCAGCATCCTAGCGGGGGGGAGCACAGATACGCAGTATTTT.

Many counts were recorded for this clonotype. CDR3 protein: CASSPEGSGLVEQFF. CDR3 coding DNA: TGCGCCAGCAGCCCCGAAGGGAGTGGCTTGGTTGAGCAGTTCTTC. The chain has TRBV5-1 and TRBJ2-1, with D tentatively TRBD2 (5 bases). Germline V gene data show CDR1 as SGHRS and CDR2 as YFSETQ. V was trimmed by 4 bases and J by 9 bases, leaving 20 bases between them. The CDR3 is 15 residues long.